Listed below are T cell receptor beta chains from one sample, sequenced in a study of naive and memory T cell subsets. TCRdb fed the UMI-ligation and nested PCR reads into MiXCR, producing one record per CDR3 protein. The data show about 120,000 distinct CDR3 sequences, roughly 32% seen once. The specimen sequenced was central memory CD4+ T cells from blood. The receptors stem from a human donor in good health. The CDR3 runs from the conserved cysteine through the conserved F or W. D genes are given only for firm matches. Only some rows state a clone size, as once, few, many or a class for expanded clones.

v_gene	abundance	j_gene	d_gene	CDR3aa	CDR3nt
TRBV11-2	few	TRBJ1-1	NA	CASSPRGTRTVGAFF	TGTGCCAGCAGCCCTAGAGGGACCAGGACGGTAGGCGCTTTCTTT
TRBV12-3/TRBV12-4	NA	TRBJ2-1	TRBD1	CASSWTGKEQFF	TGTGCCAGCAGTTGGACAGGGAAAGAGCAGTTCTTC
TRBV20-1	NA	TRBJ1-6	NA	CSAISSEGGSPLHF	TGCAGTGCTATATCGTCTGAGGGAGGTTCACCCCTCCACTTT
TRBV28	NA	TRBJ2-1	TRBD1	CASRAGTGAYNEQFF	TGTGCCAGCAGGGCCGGGACAGGGGCCTACAATGAGCAGTTCTTC
TRBV20-1	few	TRBJ2-1	TRBD1	CSATDRGRQFF	TGCAGTGCCACGGACAGGGGACGGCAGTTCTTC
TRBV29-1	NA	TRBJ1-2	TRBD1	CSAGQGFIDGYTF	TGCAGCGCCGGACAGGGGTTCATTGATGGCTACACCTTC
TRBV28	many	TRBJ1-1	NA	CASTLDRYTEAFF	TGTGCCAGCACCCTCGACAGGTACACTGAAGCTTTCTTT
TRBV6-5	NA	TRBJ1-5	NA	CASSYRETQPQHF	TGTGCCAGCAGTTACAGGGAAACTCAGCCCCAGCATTTT
TRBV7-8	NA	TRBJ2-1	TRBD2	CASSFTSGSYNEQFF	TGTGCCAGCAGCTTCACTAGCGGGAGCTACAATGAGCAGTTCTTC
TRBV6-1	NA	TRBJ2-7	NA	CASSEQGGSQYF	TGTGCCAGCAGTGAACAGGGAGGATCGCAGTACTTC
TRBV4-1	few	TRBJ2-1	TRBD2	CASSQASGSPKNEQFF	TGCGCCAGCAGCCAAGCTAGCGGGAGCCCTAAGAATGAGCAGTTCTTC
TRBV12-3/TRBV12-4	NA	TRBJ2-7	NA	CASSFRGNTYEQYF	TGTGCCAGCAGTTTTCGGGGGAACACCTACGAGCAGTACTTC
TRBV19	NA	TRBJ2-3	NA	CASSIQVRLDGTDTQYF	TGTGCCAGTAGTATCCAGGTGCGTCTAGATGGCACAGATACGCAGTATTTT
TRBV14	few	TRBJ2-7	NA	CASTQGDIKLRDIGSYEQYF	TGTGCCAGCACCCAAGGAGATATTAAACTCCGGGATATTGGAAGCTACGAGCAGTACTTC
TRBV20-1	NA	TRBJ2-5	TRBD2	CSAWEREKETQYF	TGCAGTGCGTGGGAGCGGGAGAAAGAGACCCAGTACTTC
TRBV5-1	NA	TRBJ1-2	NA	CASSLDFRYGYTF	TGCGCCAGCAGCTTGGATTTCCGCTATGGCTACACCTTC
TRBV5-1	few	TRBJ1-4	NA	CASSLGTNEKLFF	TGCGCCAGCAGCTTGGGAACAAATGAAAAACTGTTTTTT
TRBV2	NA	TRBJ2-7	TRBD2	CASSSGMGEQYF	TGTGCCAGCAGTAGCGGGATGGGTGAGCAGTACTTC
TRBV5-1	once	TRBJ2-1	TRBD1	CASTPPSKLTGSEQFF	TGCGCCAGCACCCCTCCCTCCAAATTGACAGGGAGTGAGCAGTTCTTC
TRBV7-2	few	TRBJ1-1	TRBD1	CASSPQTGLNTEAFF	TGTGCCAGCAGCCCCCAGACAGGGCTGAACACTGAAGCTTTCTTT
TRBV9	NA	TRBJ2-2	NA	CASSAQVGSTGELFF	TGTGCCAGCAGCGCCCAAGTCGGAAGCACCGGGGAGCTGTTTTTT
TRBV5-6	few	TRBJ1-4	NA	CASSLVAARGKLFF	TGTGCCAGCAGCTTGGTGGCAGCCCGAGGAAAACTGTTTTTT
TRBV29-1	NA	TRBJ2-7	NA	CSVKAGTSRSQYF	TGCAGCGTTAAGGCCGGGACTTCACGGTCGCAGTACTTC
TRBV20-1	many	TRBJ2-3	TRBD2	CSARDRRGGTDTQYF	TGCAGTGCTAGAGATCGGAGGGGAGGGACAGATACGCAGTATTTT
TRBV20-1	few	TRBJ1-3	NA	CSARDPSGNTIYF	TGCAGTGCCAGAGACCCCTCTGGAAACACCATATATTTT
TRBV9	NA	TRBJ1-2	TRBD1	CASSVVPGGAYGYTF	TGTGCCAGCAGCGTAGTTCCAGGGGGAGCCTATGGCTACACCTTC